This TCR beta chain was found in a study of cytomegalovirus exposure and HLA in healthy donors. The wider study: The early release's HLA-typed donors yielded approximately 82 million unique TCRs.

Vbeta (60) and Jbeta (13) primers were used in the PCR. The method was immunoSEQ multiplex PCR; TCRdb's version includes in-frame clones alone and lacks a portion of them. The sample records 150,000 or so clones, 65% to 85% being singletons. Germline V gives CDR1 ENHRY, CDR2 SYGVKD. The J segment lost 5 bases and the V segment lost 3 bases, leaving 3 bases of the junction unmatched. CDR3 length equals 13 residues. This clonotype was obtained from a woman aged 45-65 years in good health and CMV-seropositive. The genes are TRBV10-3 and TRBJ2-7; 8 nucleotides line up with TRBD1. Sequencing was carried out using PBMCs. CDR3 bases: TGTGCCATCAGTGACCAGGGGGCCAACGAGCAGTACTTC. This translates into CAISDQGANEQYF.